The present T cell receptor (beta chain) was sequenced within a study of blood T cell repertoires in COVID-19. Study in general: Material from acute and convalescent COVID-19 was sourced from the United States, Italy and Spain. Sources were T cells, B-cell-depleted T cells, or PBMCs; the material itself was cDNA or gDNA.

The authors' processing: Estimates of nucleated cell counts were drawn from the amplification of reference gene primers. Sequencing used immunoSEQ multiplex PCR; TCRdb keeps in-frame clones, though not all of them. V and J calls and clone size come straight from that table; D and trimming were deduced from the DNA. The sample contains about 15,000 clones, less than 80% of which appear only once. This clone showed up just a few times. V lost 4 bases to trimming and J lost 4 bases, with 14 bases between them. The CDR3 has 14 amino acids. Looked up from germline, CDR1 is SGHNT and CDR2 is YYREEE (reference sequence).

What was sequenced was peripheral blood. This chain uses TRBV5-4 with TRBJ1-1; unclear D gene. This receptor was taken from a man between 65 and 80 years old with active or convalescent COVID-19. The CDR3 bases are TGTGCCAGCAGCATCGATGACCCAGGCACTGAAGCTTTCTTT. Encoded protein: CASSIDDPGTEAFF. Full variable domain (remainder filled in from reference TRBV5-4 and TRBJ1-1): ETGVTQSPTHLIKTRGQQVTLRCSSQSGHNTVSWYQQALGQGPQFIFQYYREEENGRGNFPPRFSGLQFPNYSSELNVNALELDDSALYLCASSIDDPGTEAFFGQGTRLTVV.